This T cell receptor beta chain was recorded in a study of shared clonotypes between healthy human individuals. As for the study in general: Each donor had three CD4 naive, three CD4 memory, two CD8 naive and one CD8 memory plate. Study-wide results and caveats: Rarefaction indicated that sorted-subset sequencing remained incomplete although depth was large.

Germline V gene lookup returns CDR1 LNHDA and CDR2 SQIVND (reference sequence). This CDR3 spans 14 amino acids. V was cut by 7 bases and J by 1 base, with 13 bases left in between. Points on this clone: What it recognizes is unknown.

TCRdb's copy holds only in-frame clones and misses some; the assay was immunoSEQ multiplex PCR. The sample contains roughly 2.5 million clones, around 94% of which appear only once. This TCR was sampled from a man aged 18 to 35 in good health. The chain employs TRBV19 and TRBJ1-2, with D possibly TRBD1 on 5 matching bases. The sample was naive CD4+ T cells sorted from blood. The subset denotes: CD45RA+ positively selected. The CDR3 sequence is CASTFGGVNYGYTF. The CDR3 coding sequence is TGTGCCAGTACCTTCGGGGGAGTTAACTATGGCTACACCTTC.